The rows below give T cell receptor beta chains drawn from one sample of a study of cytomegalovirus exposure and HLA in healthy donors. The protocol was immunoSEQ multiplex PCR, while the TCRdb copy is restricted to in-frame clones and leaves out a portion. The repertoire holds 120,000 to 150,000 clones, 68% seen once, with more than 4% in the top ten. Input material: PBMCs. All receptors come from a man aged 60 to 75 in good health and CMV-seronegative. The CDR3 runs from the conserved cysteine through the conserved F or W. The order of the fields is V gene, D gene, CDR3 length, J gene, clone size, CDR3 protein, CDR3 DNA. The D gene is left open where the match is weak. Size tells how often a clone was seen (once, few, many) or the class of an expanded clone, and some rows leave it out.

V gene: TRBV19; D gene: TRBD2; CDR3 length: 17; J gene: TRBJ2-1; clone size: .; CDR3 protein: CASSISPGASGGNEQFF; CDR3 DNA: TGTGCCAGTAGTATTTCCCCCGGGGCTAGCGGGGGGAATGAGCAGTTCTTC
V gene: TRBV6-6; D gene: TRBD1; CDR3 length: 14; J gene: TRBJ1-1; clone size: few; CDR3 protein: CASSRDSMNTEAFF; CDR3 DNA: TGTGCCAGCAGTAGGGACAGCATGAACACTGAAGCTTTCTTT
V gene: TRBV28; D gene: .; CDR3 length: 13; J gene: TRBJ1-2; clone size: few; CDR3 protein: CASSPSTGGGYTF; CDR3 DNA: TGTGCCAGCAGTCCGTCAACCGGGGGTGGCTACACCTTC
V gene: TRBV5-6; D gene: TRBD1; CDR3 length: 15; J gene: TRBJ1-1; clone size: .; CDR3 protein: CASSFEGAVGTEAFF; CDR3 DNA: TGTGCCAGCAGCTTTGAGGGGGCAGTGGGGACTGAAGCTTTCTTT
V gene: TRBV7-3; D gene: TRBD2; CDR3 length: 15; J gene: TRBJ2-7; clone size: .; CDR3 protein: CASSLTSGSSHEQYF; CDR3 DNA: TGTGCCAGCAGCTTGACTAGCGGGAGCTCCCACGAGCAGTACTTC
V gene: TRBV6-6; D gene: .; CDR3 length: 12; J gene: TRBJ1-2; clone size: .; CDR3 protein: CASSPPSRDSTF; CDR3 DNA: TGTGCCAGCAGTCCCCCTTCACGGGATAGCACCTTC
V gene: TRBV19; D gene: .; CDR3 length: 17; J gene: TRBJ1-3; clone size: .; CDR3 protein: CASSILMGQSNGNTIYF; CDR3 DNA: TGTGCCAGTAGTATACTGATGGGCCAGTCGAACGGAAACACCATATATTTT
V gene: TRBV30; D gene: TRBD2; CDR3 length: 14; J gene: TRBJ2-3; clone size: few; CDR3 protein: CAWKVAGVTDTQYF; CDR3 DNA: TGTGCCTGGAAAGTAGCGGGAGTGACAGATACGCAGTATTTT
V gene: TRBV30; D gene: .; CDR3 length: 12; J gene: TRBJ2-1; clone size: .; CDR3 protein: CAWSHGGTEQFF; CDR3 DNA: TGTGCCTGGAGTCACGGCGGGACGGAGCAGTTCTTC
V gene: TRBV2; D gene: .; CDR3 length: 13; J gene: TRBJ2-3; clone size: .; CDR3 protein: CASIDWASDTQYF; CDR3 DNA: TGTGCCAGCATCGACTGGGCTAGCGATACGCAGTATTTT
V gene: TRBV19; D gene: .; CDR3 length: 13; J gene: TRBJ2-7; clone size: .; CDR3 protein: CASSAGPHYEQYF; CDR3 DNA: TGTGCCAGTAGTGCGGGCCCGCACTACGAGCAGTACTTC
V gene: TRBV4-1; D gene: TRBD2; CDR3 length: 19; J gene: TRBJ2-5; clone size: few; CDR3 protein: CASSSPGLAGGPGRETQYF; CDR3 DNA: TGCGCCAGCAGCTCGCCGGGACTAGCGGGAGGGCCGGGGAGAGAGACCCAGTACTTC
V gene: TRBV30; D gene: .; CDR3 length: 13; J gene: TRBJ1-3; clone size: few; CDR3 protein: CACQRVSGNTIYF; CDR3 DNA: TGTGCCTGCCAGCGGGTCTCTGGAAACACCATATATTTT
V gene: TRBV21-1; D gene: .; CDR3 length: 11; J gene: TRBJ1-4; clone size: .; CDR3 protein: CASKIPDRPQF; CDR3 DNA: TGTGCCAGCAAAATCCCTGACAGGCCCCAATTT
V gene: TRBV10-1; D gene: TRBD1; CDR3 length: 14; J gene: TRBJ1-1; clone size: .; CDR3 protein: CASRETGNDTEAFF; CDR3 DNA: TGCGCCAGCAGGGAGACAGGGAATGACACTGAAGCTTTCTTT
V gene: TRBV27; D gene: TRBD1; CDR3 length: 15; J gene: TRBJ1-5; clone size: .; CDR3 protein: CASRARTGTRQPQHF; CDR3 DNA: TGTGCCAGCAGAGCTCGGACAGGCACCCGGCAGCCCCAGCATTTT
V gene: TRBV30; D gene: .; CDR3 length: 16; J gene: TRBJ1-3; clone size: .; CDR3 protein: CAWISGQRSSGNTIYF; CDR3 DNA: TGTGCCTGGATTTCAGGACAGAGAAGCTCTGGAAACACCATATATTTT
V gene: TRBV5-6; D gene: TRBD1; CDR3 length: 16; J gene: TRBJ2-5; clone size: .; CDR3 protein: CASSPRTGWGVETQYF; CDR3 DNA: TGTGCCAGCAGCCCCAGGACAGGGTGGGGAGTAGAGACCCAGTACTTC
V gene: TRBV15; D gene: .; CDR3 length: 16; J gene: TRBJ2-7; clone size: .; CDR3 protein: CATSRKRTRRDYEQYF; CDR3 DNA: TGTGCCACCAGCAGGAAGAGGACACGGAGAGACTACGAGCAGTACTTC
V gene: TRBV15; D gene: .; CDR3 length: 17; J gene: TRBJ2-5; clone size: .; CDR3 protein: CATSSGRQGALRETQYF; CDR3 DNA: TGTGCCACCAGCAGCGGGAGGCAGGGGGCGTTAAGAGAGACCCAGTACTTC
V gene: TRBV5-1; D gene: TRBD1; CDR3 length: 19; J gene: TRBJ2-6; clone size: .; CDR3 protein: CASSLGQGKYGSGANVLTF; CDR3 DNA: TGCGCCAGCAGCTTGGGACAGGGAAAGTATGGCTCTGGGGCCAACGTCCTGACTTTC
V gene: TRBV7-7; D gene: TRBD2; CDR3 length: 15; J gene: TRBJ2-5; clone size: once; CDR3 protein: CASTQTSGGGETQYF; CDR3 DNA: TGTGCCAGCACCCAGACTAGCGGAGGGGGAGAGACCCAGTACTTC
V gene: TRBV28; D gene: .; CDR3 length: 16; J gene: TRBJ1-5; clone size: .; CDR3 protein: CASSLGKGEINQPQHF; CDR3 DNA: TGTGCCAGCAGTTTAGGAAAGGGGGAAATCAATCAGCCCCAGCATTTT
V gene: TRBV18; D gene: .; CDR3 length: 12; J gene: TRBJ2-2; clone size: .; CDR3 protein: CASSPQTGELFF; CDR3 DNA: TGTGCCAGCTCACCTCAAACCGGGGAGCTGTTTTTT
V gene: TRBV11-2; D gene: TRBD2; CDR3 length: 18; J gene: TRBJ2-2; clone size: .; CDR3 protein: CASSLDVLAGADTGELFF; CDR3 DNA: TGTGCCAGCAGCTTAGACGTCCTAGCGGGAGCCGACACCGGGGAGCTGTTTTTT
V gene: TRBV7-9; D gene: .; CDR3 length: 13; J gene: TRBJ2-5; clone size: few; CDR3 protein: CASSSTLPETQYF; CDR3 DNA: TGTGCCAGCAGCTCGACTTTGCCCGAGACCCAGTACTTC
V gene: TRBV19; D gene: .; CDR3 length: 16; J gene: TRBJ2-1; clone size: .; CDR3 protein: CASSIVAGEEGNEQFF; CDR3 DNA: TGTGCCAGTAGTATAGTTGCAGGGGAAGAGGGCAATGAGCAGTTCTTC